The present T cell receptor beta chain was sequenced within a study of OX40 agonist ivuxolimab in advanced cancers. Produced via immunoSEQ multiplex PCR; TCRdb's table is partial and in-frame only. The repertoire holds around 41,000 clones, with about 90% as singletons. Study observations and caveats: There was clonal expansion of CD4+ and CD8+ blood T cells by week 6 at 0.1 to 3.0 mg/kg.

V was clipped by 4 bases and J by 2 bases, with 16 bases between them. Germline V lookup: CDR1 SGHKS, CDR2 YYEKEE (reference sequence). This CDR3 is built from 16 residues. Worth noting for this clone: What it recognizes is unknown.

The chain uses TRBV5-5 and TRBJ2-4, with D hard to call. Specimen: CD4+ or CD8+ T cells sorted from blood, collected in a trial of the OX40 agonist ivuxolimab. This receptor was identified in an adult with an advanced solid tumor such as melanoma, head and neck, liver or kidney cancer. In DNA form, the CDR3 reads TGTGCCAGCAGCCCTCTGGGGTCCTCTACCAAAAACATTCAGTACTTC. It yields the protein CASSPLGSSTKNIQYF.